The sequence of this T cell receptor beta chain was determined in a study of control samples from healthy donors and cancer patients (dated by TCRdb to 2019 to 2021). Note on this clone: This clone's antigen is unknown. Within one base of it there is no much larger clone, and no base qualities were kept.

The V end loses 4 bases and the J end loses 0 bases, and a stretch of 9 bases separates them. The germline V gene yields SGHRS for CDR1 and YFSETQ for CDR2. The CDR3 numbers 14 residues from cysteine through phenylalanine. The entry retains the CDR3 DNA only, 42 bases that are in frame from base 1. The library was obtained by the immunoSEQ multiplex PCR assay. TCRdb carries this immuneACCESS record with in-frame sequences only. Its versions omit some clonotypes, under half of them owing to an unresolved V gene in the studies checked, with the rest unexplained. The table for this sample lists roughly 170,000 clones; about 93% of them were counted only once. Approximately 1.5% of the sample lies in the top ten.

The rearranged segments are TRBV5-1 and TRBJ2-3; there is no confident call for the D gene. Sequenced: blood. The TCR comes from a man between 18 and 29 years old in good health. The CDR3 reads as follows: CASSVGDSTDTQYF. The DNA sequence is TGCGCCAGCAGCGTCGGAGACAGCACAGATACGCAGTATTTT.